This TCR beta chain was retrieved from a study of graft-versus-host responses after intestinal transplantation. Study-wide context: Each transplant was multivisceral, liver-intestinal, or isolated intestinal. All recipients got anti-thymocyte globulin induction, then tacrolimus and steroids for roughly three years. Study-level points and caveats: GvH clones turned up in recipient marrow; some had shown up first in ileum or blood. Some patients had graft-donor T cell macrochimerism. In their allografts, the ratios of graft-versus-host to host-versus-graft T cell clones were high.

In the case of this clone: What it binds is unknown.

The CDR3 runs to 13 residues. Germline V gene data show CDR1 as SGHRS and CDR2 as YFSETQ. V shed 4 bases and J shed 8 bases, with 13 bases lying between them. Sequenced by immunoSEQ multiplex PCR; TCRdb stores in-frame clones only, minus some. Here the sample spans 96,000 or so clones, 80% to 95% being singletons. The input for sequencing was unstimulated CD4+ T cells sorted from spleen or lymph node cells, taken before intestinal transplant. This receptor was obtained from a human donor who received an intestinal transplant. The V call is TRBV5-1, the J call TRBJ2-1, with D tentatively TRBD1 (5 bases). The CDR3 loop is CASSSQGSDEQFF. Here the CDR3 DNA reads TGCGCCAGCAGCAGCCAGGGCAGCGATGAGCAGTTCTTC.